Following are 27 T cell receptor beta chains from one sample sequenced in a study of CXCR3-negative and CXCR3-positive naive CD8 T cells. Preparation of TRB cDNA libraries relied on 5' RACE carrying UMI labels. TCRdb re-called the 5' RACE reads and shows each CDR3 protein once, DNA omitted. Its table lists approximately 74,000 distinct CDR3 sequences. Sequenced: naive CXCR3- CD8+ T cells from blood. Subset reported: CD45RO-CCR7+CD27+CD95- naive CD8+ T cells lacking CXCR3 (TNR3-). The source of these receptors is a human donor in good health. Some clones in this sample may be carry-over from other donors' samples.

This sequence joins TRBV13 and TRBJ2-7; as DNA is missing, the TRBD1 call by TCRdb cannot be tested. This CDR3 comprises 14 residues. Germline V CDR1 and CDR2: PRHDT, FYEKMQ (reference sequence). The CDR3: CASSHQGESYEQYF.

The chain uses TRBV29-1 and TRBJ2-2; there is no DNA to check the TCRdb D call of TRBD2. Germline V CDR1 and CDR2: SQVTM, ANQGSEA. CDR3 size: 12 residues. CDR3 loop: CSVVGLAGELFF.

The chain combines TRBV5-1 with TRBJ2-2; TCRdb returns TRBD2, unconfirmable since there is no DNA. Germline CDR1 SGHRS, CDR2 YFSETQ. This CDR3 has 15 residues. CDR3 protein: CASSWSQDRYGELFF.

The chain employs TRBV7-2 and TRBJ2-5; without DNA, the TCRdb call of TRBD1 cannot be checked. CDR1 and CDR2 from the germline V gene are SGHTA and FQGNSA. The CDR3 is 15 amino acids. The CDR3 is CASSLAGGGRETQYF.

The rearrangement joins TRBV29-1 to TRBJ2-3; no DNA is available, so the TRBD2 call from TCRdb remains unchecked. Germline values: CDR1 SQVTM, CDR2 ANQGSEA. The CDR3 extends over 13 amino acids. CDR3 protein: CSVERESSDTQYF.

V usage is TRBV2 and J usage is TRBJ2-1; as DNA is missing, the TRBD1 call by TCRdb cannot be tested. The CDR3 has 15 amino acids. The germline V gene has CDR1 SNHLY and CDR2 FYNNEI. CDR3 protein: CASRDAGTVYDEQFF. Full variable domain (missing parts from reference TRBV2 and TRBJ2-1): EPEVTQTPSHQVTQMGQEVILRCVPISNHLYFYWYRQILGQKVEFLVSFYNNEISEKSEIFDDQFSVERPDGSNFTLKIRSTKLEDSAMYFCASRDAGTVYDEQFFGPGTRLTVL.

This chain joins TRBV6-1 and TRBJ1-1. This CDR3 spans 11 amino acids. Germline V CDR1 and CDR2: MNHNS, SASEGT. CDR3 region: CASWQSFMAFF.

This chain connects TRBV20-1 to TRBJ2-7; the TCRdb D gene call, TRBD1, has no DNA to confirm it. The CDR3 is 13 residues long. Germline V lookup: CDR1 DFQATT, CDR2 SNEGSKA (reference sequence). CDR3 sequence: CSARDTGIYEQYF.

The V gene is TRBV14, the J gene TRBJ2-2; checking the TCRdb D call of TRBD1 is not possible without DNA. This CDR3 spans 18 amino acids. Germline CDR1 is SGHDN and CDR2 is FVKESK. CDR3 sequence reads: CASSHDSTGGYNTGELFF.

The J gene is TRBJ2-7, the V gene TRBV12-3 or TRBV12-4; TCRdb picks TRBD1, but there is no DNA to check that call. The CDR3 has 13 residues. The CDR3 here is CASTPRGAGEQYF.

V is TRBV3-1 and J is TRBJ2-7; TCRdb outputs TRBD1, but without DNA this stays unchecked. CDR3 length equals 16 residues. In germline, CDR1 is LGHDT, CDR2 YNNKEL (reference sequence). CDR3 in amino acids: CASSQDRSDRLYEQYF.

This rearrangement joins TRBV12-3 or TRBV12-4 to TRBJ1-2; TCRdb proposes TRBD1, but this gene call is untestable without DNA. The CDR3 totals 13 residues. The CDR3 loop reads CASSLAQGGGYTF.

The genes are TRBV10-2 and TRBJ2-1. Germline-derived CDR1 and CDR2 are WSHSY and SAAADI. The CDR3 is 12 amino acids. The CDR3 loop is CASSDVVNEQFF.

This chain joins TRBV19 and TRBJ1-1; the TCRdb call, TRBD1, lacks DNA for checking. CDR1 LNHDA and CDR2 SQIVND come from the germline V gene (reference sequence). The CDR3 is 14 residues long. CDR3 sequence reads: CASTPGTENTEAFF.

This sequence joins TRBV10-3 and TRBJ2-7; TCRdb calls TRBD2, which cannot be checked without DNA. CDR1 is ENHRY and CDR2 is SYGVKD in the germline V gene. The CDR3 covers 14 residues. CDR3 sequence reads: CAISGIAGNYEQYF.

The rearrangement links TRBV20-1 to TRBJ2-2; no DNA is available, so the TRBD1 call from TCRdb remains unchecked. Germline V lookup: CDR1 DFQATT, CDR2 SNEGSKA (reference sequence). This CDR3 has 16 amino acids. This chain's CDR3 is CSAEIVDRGNTGELFF.

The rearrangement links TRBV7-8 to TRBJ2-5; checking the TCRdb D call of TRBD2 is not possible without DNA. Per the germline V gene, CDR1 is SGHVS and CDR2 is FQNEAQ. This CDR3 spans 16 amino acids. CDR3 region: CASSLESGGVAETQYF.

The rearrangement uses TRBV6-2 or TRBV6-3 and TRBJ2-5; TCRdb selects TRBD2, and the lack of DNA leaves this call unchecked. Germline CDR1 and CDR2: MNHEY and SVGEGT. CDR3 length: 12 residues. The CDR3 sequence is CASSYGGETQYF.

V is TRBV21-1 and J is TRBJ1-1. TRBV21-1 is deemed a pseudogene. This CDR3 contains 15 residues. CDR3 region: CASSKRYRRDTEAFF.

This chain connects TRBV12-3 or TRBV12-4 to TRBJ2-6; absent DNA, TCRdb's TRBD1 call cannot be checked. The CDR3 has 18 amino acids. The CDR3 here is CASNPLTGGYSGANVLTF.

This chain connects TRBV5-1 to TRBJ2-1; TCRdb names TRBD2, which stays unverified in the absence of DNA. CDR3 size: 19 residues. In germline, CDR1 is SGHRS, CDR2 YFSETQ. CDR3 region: CASSLPSHNDPGSYNEQFF.

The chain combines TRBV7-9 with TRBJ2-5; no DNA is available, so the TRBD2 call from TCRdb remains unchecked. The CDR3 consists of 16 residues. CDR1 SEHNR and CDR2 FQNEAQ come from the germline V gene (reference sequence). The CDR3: CASSPRVLESRETQYF.

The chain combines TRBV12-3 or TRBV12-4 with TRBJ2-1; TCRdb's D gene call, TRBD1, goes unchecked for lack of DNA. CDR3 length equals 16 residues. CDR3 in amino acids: CASSGGRGMTHYEQFF.

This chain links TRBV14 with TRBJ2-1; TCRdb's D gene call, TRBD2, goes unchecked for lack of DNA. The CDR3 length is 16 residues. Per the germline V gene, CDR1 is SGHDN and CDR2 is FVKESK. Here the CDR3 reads CASSTGLAGAVNEQFF.

The CDR3 reads CASSHSHWTGYYNEQFF. The chain links TRBV12-3 or TRBV12-4 to TRBJ2-1; TCRdb returns TRBD1, unconfirmable since there is no DNA. The CDR3 has 17 amino acids.

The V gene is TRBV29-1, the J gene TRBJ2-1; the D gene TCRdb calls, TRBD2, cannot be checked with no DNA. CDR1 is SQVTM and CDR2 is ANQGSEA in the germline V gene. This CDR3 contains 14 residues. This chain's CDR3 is CSVEAFLGYNEQFF.

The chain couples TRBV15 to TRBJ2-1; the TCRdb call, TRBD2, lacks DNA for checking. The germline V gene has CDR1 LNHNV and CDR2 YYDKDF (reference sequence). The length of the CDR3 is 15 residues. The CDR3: CATSENPSSSDEQFF.